This T cell receptor beta chain was sequenced during a study of cytomegalovirus exposure and HLA in healthy donors. This clone was picked up one time. Its cognate antigen is unknown. The PCR had 60 Vbeta and 13 Jbeta primers. Libraries were prepared by immunoSEQ multiplex PCR; TCRdb keeps only in-frame clonotypes and omits some of them. The sample consists of around 190,000 clones, less than 80% of them appearing once. Study results and caveats: The likely origin of a cluster of highly shared sequence variants was a sequencing artifact. It was reportedly the case that the classifier diagnosed cytomegalovirus status with high specificity and sensitivity.

The receptor was isolated from a middle-aged woman in good health and CMV-seronegative. The sample was PBMCs.

The CDR3 sequence is CASSRSQGWEQYF. The CDR3 DNA reads as TGTGCCAGCAGCCGCTCACAGGGTTGGGAGCAGTACTTC. The genes are TRBV4-2 and TRBJ2-7; a possible D gene is TRBD1 (6 bases). The CDR3 is made up of 13 amino acids. V lost 4 bases, J lost 7 bases, and 14 bases lay in between. Germline V gives CDR1 LGHNA, CDR2 YNFKEQ.